These T cell receptor beta chains were read from a single sample in a study of CD8 T cells in ankylosing spondylitis. TCRdb itself ran the 5' RACE reads through MiXCR, one entry per CDR3 protein. The sample gives 470,000 or so distinct CDR3 sequences, roughly a quarter of which show up once; 0.89% is in the top ten. The sample comprised blood, either unsorted or a sorted T cell fraction (not recorded which). These receptors were taken from a male donor with ankylosing spondylitis. Each CDR3 is given with its conserved first and last residue.

V gene | CDR3 protein
TRBV2 | CASSVGGAQGGELFF
TRBV12-3/TRBV12-4 | CASSSGRVHSGANVLTF
TRBV15 | CATSRDLQGGASDTQYF
TRBV6-5 | CASSFNRDYSGNTIYF
TRBV12-3/TRBV12-4 | CASSAPLRGAETQYF
TRBV20-1 | CSAHDRRSGNTIYF
TRBV11-3 | CASSLGGRHVAEAFF
TRBV7-6 | CASSLVGVGVDEQFF
TRBV20-1 | CSASNRAETQYF
TRBV24-1 | CATSDEIYGYTF
TRBV28 | CASSPSGVPNYGYTF
TRBV7-9 | CASSFSASGQFF
TRBV19 | CASSIRGGHEQYF
TRBV6-2/TRBV6-3 | CASKLEYSSDTQYF
TRBV11-1 | CASSLRTGWREVETEAFF
TRBV12-3/TRBV12-4 | CASTVGSLAGADTQYF
TRBV5-1 | CASSLEPRGSGNTIYF
TRBV3-1 | CASSQIAGLNEQFF
TRBV20-1 | CSAIIAESHTQYF
TRBV2 | CASSRGGFSNQPQHF
TRBV29-1 | CSVGTPTGGTDTQYF
TRBV29-1 | CSANRPGQVLYF
TRBV12-3/TRBV12-4 | CASSLQGGAGKAFF
TRBV3-1 | CASSQARSRGENQPQHF
TRBV6-5 | CASTERNSPLHF
TRBV5-8 | CASSRGGAGAVETQYF
TRBV5-1 | CASTLGVYQETQYF
TRBV5-1 | CASSSDPTSGVSYNEQFF
TRBV6-5 | CASSSLAGVPSNEQFF
TRBV2 | CASREDSGNTIYF
TRBV18 | CASSLGFNNEQFF
TRBV3-1 | CASSHEGTDTQYF
TRBV7-6 | CASSRRVGGSGNTIYF
TRBV3-1 | CASSHAGELFF
TRBV20-1 | CSARDLRLQETQYF
TRBV5-1 | CASSLVPENTEAFF
TRBV10-3 | CAISESGTIAQYF
TRBV11-2 | CASSLPGQGSDTQYF
TRBV12-3/TRBV12-4 | CASSPWGVRNTEAFF
TRBV20-1 | CSARGPSRTEAFF